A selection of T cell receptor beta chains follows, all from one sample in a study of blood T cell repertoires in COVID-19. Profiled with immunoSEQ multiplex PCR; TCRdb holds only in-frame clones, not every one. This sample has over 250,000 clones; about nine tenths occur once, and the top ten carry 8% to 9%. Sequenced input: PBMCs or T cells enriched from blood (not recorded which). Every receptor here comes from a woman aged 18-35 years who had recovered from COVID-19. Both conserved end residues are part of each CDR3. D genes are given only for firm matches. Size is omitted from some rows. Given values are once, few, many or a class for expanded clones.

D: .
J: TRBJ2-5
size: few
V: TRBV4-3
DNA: TGCGCCAGCAGCCAAGATACAGGGGAGGAAGAGACCCAGTACTTC
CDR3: CASSQDTGEEETQYF

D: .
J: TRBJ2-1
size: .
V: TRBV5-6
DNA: TGTGCCAGCAGCCAAAGGTTGGGGGGCTCCTACAATGAGCAGTTCTTC
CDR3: CASSQRLGGSYNEQFF

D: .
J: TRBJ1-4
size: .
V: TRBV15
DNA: TGTGCCACCAGCAGAGCTGACAGGTCTAATGAAAAACTGTTTTTT
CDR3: CATSRADRSNEKLFF

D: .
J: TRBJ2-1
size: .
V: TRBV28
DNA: TGTGCCAGCAGTCCTCTATCACAGACCCGCTACAACAATGAGCAGTTCTTC
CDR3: CASSPLSQTRYNNEQFF

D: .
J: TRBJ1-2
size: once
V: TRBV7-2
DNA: TGTGCCAGCAGCGCCGGACAGATAGACTATGGCTACACCTTC
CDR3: CASSAGQIDYGYTF

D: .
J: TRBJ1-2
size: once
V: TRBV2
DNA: TGTGCCAGCGAGCAGGGCGCTTTCTATGGCTACACCTTC
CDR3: CASEQGAFYGYTF

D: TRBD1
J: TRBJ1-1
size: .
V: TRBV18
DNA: TGTGCCAGCCACCCGACAGGGAACATGAACACTGAAGCTTTCTTT
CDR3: CASHPTGNMNTEAFF

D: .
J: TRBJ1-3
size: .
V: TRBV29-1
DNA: TGCAGCGTTTTACAGGACTCTGGAAACACCATATATTTT
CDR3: CSVLQDSGNTIYF

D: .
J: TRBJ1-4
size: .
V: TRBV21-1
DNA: TGTGCCAGCAGCGCGGGACGGAAGAATGAAAAACTGTTTTTT
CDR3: CASSAGRKNEKLFF

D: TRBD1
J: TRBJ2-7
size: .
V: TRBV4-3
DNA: TGCGCCAGCAGCCAAGGGGACAGGGACCGATACTACGAGCAGTACTTC
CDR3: CASSQGDRDRYYEQYF

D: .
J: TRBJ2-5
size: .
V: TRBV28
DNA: TGTGCCAGCAGTTTAGGGGGGGCCCAAGAGACCCAGTACTTC
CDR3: CASSLGGAQETQYF

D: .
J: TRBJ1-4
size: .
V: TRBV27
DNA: TGTGCCAGCACTACGTGGGGGGCAACTAATGAAAAACTGTTTTTT
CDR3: CASTTWGATNEKLFF

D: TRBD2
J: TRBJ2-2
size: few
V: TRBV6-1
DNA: TGTGCCAGCAGTGAAGACCTAGCGGGAGCCGGGGAGCTGTTTTTT
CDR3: CASSEDLAGAGELFF

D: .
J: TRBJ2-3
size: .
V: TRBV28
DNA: TGTGCCAGCAGTCCACGCGGTAGCGCCAGCACAGATACGCAGTATTTT
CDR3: CASSPRGSASTDTQYF

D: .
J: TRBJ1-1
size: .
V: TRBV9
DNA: TGTGCCAGCAGCGTAGAGGGAGGGGGAGGAACTGAAGCTTTCTTT
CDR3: CASSVEGGGGTEAFF

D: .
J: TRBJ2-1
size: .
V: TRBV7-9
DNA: TGTGCCAGCAGCTCACTAGAACTCAATGAGCAGTTCTTC
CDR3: CASSSLELNEQFF

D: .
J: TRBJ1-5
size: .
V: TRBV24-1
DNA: TGTGCCACCAGTGATCCACCTAGCGTACAGCCCCAGCATTTT
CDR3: CATSDPPSVQPQHF

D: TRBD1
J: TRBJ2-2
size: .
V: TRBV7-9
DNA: TGTGCCAGCAGCCGTAGGACAGGGTTCCCCGGGGAGCTGTTTTTT
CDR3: CASSRRTGFPGELFF

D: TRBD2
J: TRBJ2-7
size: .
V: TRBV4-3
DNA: TGCGCCAGCAGCCAACGCGGGGGAACGGGCGAGCAGTACTTC
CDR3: CASSQRGGTGEQYF

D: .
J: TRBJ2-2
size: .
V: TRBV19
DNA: TGTGCCAGTATAAGAGGGGGAGGGGACACCGGGGAGCTGTTTTTT
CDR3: CASIRGGGDTGELFF

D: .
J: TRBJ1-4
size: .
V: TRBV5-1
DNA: TGCGCCAGCAGCTTAGGGGCAACTAATGAAAAACTGTTTTTT
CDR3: CASSLGATNEKLFF

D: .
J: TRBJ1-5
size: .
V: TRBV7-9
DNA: TGTGCCAGCAGCCCGGACAGTAAGCCCCAGCATTTT
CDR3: CASSPDSKPQHF